This T cell receptor beta chain is from a study of blood T cell repertoires in COVID-19. Clones were read by immunoSEQ multiplex PCR, and TCRdb kept only the in-frame ones, dropping some. Here the sample spans around 200,000 clones, about 86% being singletons. The receptor's source is a woman between 50 and 59 years old with acute or convalescent COVID-19. Sequenced input: peripheral blood.

CDR3 loop: CASSVDRVGTEAFF. CDR3 in DNA: TGTGCCAGCTCGGTCGACAGGGTTGGGACTGAAGCTTTCTTT. The V call is TRBV18, the J call TRBJ1-1, with 7 bases fitting TRBD1. CDR1 is KGHSH, CDR2 LQKENI, per germline. The J segment lost 5 bases and the V segment lost 6 bases, leaving 9 bases of the junction unmatched. This CDR3 has 14 residues.